This T cell receptor beta chain was identified in a study of blood T cell repertoires in COVID-19. Under the authors' procedure: The authors estimated nucleated cell counts from reference gene primer amplification. This table comes from immunoSEQ multiplex PCR, and its TCRdb copy is limited to in-frame clones, with some not included. V and J calls and clone size come straight from that table; D and trimming were deduced from the DNA. The table records fewer than 300,000 clones, over 80% of them present only once. From germline, CDR1 is SGHDT and CDR2 YYEEEE. This CDR3 comprises 16 residues. V shed 2 bases, J shed 6 bases, and the junction held 3 bases outside the gene matches.

The sequence was obtained from a woman aged 45-65 years with COVID-19, enrolled during active disease. The chain has TRBV5-6 and TRBJ1-6, with TRBD1 identical over 12 bases. The sequencing input was peripheral blood. CDR3 loop: CASSLGTGGGNSPLHF. The CDR3 nucleotides read TGTGCCAGCAGCTTAGGGACAGGGGGCGGTAATTCACCCCTCCACTTT.